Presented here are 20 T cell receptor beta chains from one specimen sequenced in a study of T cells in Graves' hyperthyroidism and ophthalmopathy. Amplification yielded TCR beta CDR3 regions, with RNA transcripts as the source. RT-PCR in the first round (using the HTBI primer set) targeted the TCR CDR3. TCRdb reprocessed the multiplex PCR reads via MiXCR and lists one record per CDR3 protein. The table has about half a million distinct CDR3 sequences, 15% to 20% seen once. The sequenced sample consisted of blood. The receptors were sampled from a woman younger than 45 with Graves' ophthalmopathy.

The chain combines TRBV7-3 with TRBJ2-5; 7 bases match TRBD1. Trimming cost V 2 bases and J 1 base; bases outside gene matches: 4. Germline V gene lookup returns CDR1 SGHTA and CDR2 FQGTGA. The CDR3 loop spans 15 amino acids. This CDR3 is CASSLLGTVQETQYF. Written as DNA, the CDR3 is TGTGCCAGCAGCTTACTAGGGACAGTCCAAGAGACCCAGTACTTC.

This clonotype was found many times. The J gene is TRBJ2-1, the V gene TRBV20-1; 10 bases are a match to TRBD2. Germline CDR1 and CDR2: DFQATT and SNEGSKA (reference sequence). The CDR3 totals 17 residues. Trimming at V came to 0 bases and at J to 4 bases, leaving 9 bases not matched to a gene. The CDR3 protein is CSARDRLAGDLYNEQFF. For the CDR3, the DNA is TGCAGTGCTAGAGATCGGCTAGCGGGAGATCTATACAATGAGCAGTTCTTC.

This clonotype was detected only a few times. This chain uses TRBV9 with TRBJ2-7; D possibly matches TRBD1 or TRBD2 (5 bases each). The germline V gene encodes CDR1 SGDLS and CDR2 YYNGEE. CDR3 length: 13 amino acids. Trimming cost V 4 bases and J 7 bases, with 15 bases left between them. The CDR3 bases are TGTGCCAGCAGCCCTCCTCGGGGCCTGGAGCAGTACTTC. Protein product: CASSPPRGLEQYF.

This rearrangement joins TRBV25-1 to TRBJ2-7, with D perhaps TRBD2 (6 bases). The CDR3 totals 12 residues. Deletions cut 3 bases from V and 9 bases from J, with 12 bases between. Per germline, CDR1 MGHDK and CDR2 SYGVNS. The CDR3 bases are TGTGCCAGCAGTGAGATTGTGGGAGGGCAGTACTTC. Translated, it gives CASSEIVGGQYF.

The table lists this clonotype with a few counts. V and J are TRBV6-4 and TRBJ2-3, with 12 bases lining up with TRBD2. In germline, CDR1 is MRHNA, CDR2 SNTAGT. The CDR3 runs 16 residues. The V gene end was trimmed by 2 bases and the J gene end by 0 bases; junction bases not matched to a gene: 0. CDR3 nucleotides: TGTGCCAGCAGTGACGGGACTAGCGGGAGCACAGATACGCAGTATTTT. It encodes CASSDGTSGSTDTQYF.

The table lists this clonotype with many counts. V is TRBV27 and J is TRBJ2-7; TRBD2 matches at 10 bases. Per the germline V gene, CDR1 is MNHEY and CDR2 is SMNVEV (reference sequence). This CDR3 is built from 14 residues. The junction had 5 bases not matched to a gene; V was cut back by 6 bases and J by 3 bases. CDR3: CASRSSGSFYEQYF. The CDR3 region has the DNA TGTGCCAGCAGGTCTAGCGGGAGTTTCTACGAGCAGTACTTC.

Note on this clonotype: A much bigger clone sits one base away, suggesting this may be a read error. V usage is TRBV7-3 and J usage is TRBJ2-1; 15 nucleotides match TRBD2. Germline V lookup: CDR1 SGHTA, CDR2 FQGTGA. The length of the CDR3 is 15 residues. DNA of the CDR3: TGTGCCCGCAGCTCCCGGACTAGCGGGGGGGATGAGCAGTTCTTC. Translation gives CARSSRTSGGDEQFF.

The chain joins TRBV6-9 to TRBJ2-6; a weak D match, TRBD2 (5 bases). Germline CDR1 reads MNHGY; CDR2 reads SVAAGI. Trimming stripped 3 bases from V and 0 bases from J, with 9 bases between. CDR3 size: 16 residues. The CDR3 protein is CASSYARGSGANVLTF. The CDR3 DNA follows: TGTGCCAGCAGTTACGCCCGGGGCTCTGGGGCCAACGTCCTGACTTTC.

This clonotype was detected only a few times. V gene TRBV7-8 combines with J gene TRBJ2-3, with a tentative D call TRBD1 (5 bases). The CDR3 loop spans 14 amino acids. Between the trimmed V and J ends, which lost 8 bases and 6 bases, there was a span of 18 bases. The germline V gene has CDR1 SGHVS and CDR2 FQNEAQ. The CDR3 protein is CASVATQGGDTQYF. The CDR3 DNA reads TGTGCCAGCGTCGCGACTCAGGGCGGTGATACGCAGTATTTT. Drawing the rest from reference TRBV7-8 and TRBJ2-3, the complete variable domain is GAGVSQSPRYKVAKRGQDVALRCDPISGHVSLFWYQQALGQGPEFLTYFQNEAQLDKSGLPSDRFFAERPEGSVSTLKIQRTQQEDSAVYLCASVATQGGDTQYFGPGTRLTVL.

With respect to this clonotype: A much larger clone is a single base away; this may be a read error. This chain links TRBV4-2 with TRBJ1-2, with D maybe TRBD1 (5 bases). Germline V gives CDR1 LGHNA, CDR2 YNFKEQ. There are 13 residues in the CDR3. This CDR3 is CVSSQSGRGGYTF. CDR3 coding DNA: TGTGTCAGCAGCCAATCGGGGCGTGGAGGCTACACCTTC.

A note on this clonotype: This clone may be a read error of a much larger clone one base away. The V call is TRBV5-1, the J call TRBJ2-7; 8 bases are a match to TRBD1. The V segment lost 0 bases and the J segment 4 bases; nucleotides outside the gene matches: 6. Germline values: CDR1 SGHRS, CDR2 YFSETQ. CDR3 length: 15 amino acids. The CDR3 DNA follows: TGCGCCAGCAGCTTGGATCCGGGACAGGCTTACGAGCAGTACTTC. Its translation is CASSLDPGQAYEQYF.

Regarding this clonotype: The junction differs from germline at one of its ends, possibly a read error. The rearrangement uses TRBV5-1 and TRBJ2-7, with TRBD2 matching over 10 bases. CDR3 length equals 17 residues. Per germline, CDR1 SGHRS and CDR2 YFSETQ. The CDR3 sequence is CASSPGAYRTSGNEQYF. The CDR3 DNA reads TGTGCCAGCAGCCCCGGGGCCTATCGAACTAGCGGGAACGAGCAGTACTTC.

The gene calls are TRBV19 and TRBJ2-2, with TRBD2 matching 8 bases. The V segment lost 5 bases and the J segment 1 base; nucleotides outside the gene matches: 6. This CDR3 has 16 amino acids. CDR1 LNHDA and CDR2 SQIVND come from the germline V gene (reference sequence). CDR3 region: CASSEWAGGNTGELFF. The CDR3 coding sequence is TGTGCCAGTAGTGAGTGGGCGGGAGGGAACACCGGGGAGCTGTTTTTT.

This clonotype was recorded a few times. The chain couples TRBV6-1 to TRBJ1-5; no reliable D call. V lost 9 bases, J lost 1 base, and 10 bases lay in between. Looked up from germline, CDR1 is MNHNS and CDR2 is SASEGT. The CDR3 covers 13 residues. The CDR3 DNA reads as TGTGCCAGTAGACGGGTGAGCAATCAGCCCCAGCATTTT. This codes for CASRRVSNQPQHF.

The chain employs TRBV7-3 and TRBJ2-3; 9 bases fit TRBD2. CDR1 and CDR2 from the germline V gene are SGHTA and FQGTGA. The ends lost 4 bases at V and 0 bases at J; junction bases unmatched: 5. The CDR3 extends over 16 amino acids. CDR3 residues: CASSSTSGESTDTQYF. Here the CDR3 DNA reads TGTGCCAGCAGCTCGACTAGCGGTGAGAGCACAGATACGCAGTATTTT.

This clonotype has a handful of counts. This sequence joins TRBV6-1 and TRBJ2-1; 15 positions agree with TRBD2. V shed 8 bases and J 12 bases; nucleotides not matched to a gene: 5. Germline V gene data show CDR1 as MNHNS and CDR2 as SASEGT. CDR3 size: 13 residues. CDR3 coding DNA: TGTGCCAGCGGGACTAGCGGGAGGATGGGGCAGTTCTTC. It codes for CASGTSGRMGQFF.

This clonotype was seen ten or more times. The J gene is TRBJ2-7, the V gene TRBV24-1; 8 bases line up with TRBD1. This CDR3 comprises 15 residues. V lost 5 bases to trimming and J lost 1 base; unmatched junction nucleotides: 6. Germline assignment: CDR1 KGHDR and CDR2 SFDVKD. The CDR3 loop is CATSGRTGMSYEQYF. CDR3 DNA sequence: TGTGCCACCAGTGGAAGGACAGGGATGTCCTACGAGCAGTACTTC.

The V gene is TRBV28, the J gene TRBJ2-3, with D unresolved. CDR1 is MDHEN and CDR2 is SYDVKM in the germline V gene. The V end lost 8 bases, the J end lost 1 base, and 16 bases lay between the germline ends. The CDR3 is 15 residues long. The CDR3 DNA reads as TGTGCCAGCTTTCCCCTTGTGCCTGGCACAGATACGCAGTATTTT. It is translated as CASFPLVPGTDTQYF.

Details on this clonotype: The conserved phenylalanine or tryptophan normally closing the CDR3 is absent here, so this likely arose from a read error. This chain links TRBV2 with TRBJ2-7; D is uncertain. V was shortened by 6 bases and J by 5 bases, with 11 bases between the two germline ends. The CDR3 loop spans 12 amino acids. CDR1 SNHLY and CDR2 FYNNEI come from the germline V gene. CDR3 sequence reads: CASRRVDDEQYL. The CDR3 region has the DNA TGTGCCAGCAGAAGGGTTGACGACGAGCAGTACCTC.

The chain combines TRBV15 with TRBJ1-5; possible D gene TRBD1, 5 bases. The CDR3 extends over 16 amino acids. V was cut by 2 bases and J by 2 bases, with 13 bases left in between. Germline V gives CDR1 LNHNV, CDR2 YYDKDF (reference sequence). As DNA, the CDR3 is TGTGCCACCAGCAGACGGCCGTGGGGGGGCAATCAGCCCCAGCATTTT. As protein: CATSRRPWGGNQPQHF.